Below are 8 T cell receptor beta chains sequenced from a single sample in a study of molecular identifiers for immune sequencing clone quantification. TCRdb ran MiXCR on the PCR reads and lists one entry per CDR3 protein. The sample yields about 640,000 distinct CDR3 sequences, nearly 20% seen once. The sequenced sample consisted of naive CD8+ T cells from blood, with Jurkat cell RNA spiked in. Subset specified: FACS-sorted CD8+CD4-CCR7+CD45RA+ naive T cells. The receptors shown here come from a human donor in good health. Some libraries in this study had Jurkat cell RNA spiked in.

At least ten counts were recorded for this clonotype. The V gene is TRBV4-3, the J gene TRBJ1-2; D might be TRBD1 (6 bases). This CDR3 is built from 15 residues. The V end lost 0 bases, the J end lost 4 bases, and 12 bases lay between the germline ends. CDR1 and CDR2 (germline): LGHNA, YSLEER. In DNA, the CDR3 is TGCGCCAGCAGCCAAGATGGAGGAGGGGGCTATGGCTACACCTTC. Translated: CASSQDGGGGYGYTF.

The rearrangement uses TRBV5-1 and TRBJ2-1, with 9 nucleotides matching TRBD2. The V gene end was trimmed by 0 bases and the J gene end by 2 bases; junction bases not matched to a gene: 3. CDR3 length equals 16 residues. Germline loops: CDR1 SGHRS, CDR2 YFSETQ. The CDR3 coding sequence is TGCGCCAGCAGCTTGGAGGCTAGCGGGACCTACAATGAGCAGTTCTTC. It is translated as CASSLEASGTYNEQFF.

This clonotype was counted between two and nine times. The gene calls are TRBV12-3 or TRBV12-4 and TRBJ2-1; D might be TRBD1 or TRBD2, each matching 5 bases. V was shortened by 5 bases and J by 9 bases, with 14 bases between the two germline ends. The CDR3 spans 13 residues. CDR3 protein: CASSPPLRGEQFF. CDR3 DNA: TGTGCCAGCAGTCCTCCTCTGAGGGGTGAGCAGTTCTTC.

Regarding this clonotype: The germline gene is not matched at one end of the junction; a read error may be the cause. This sequence joins TRBV30 and TRBJ1-1; a possible D gene is TRBD1 (5 bases). Germline V gene sequence: CDR1 GTSNPN, CDR2 SVGIG (reference sequence). This CDR3 spans 12 amino acids. CDR3 in amino acids: CARSAGTAEAFF. The CDR3 region has the DNA TGTGCCAGGAGCGCAGGGACGGCTGAAGCTTTCTTT.

This clonotype was observed at least ten times. This sequence joins TRBV7-9 and TRBJ1-4; TRBD1 is a possible D gene (6 bases). V gave up 5 bases and J gave up 6 bases, with 16 bases separating them. Germline loops: CDR1 SEHNR, CDR2 FQNEAQ (reference sequence). CDR3 length equals 15 residues. Here the CDR3 DNA reads TGTGCCAGCAGCAGAGTGGGGGGGCAGGATGAAAAACTGTTTTTT. It translates to CASSRVGGQDEKLFF.

This clonotype was counted only a few times. The genes are TRBV27 and TRBJ1-5, with D perhaps TRBD1 (5 bases). The CDR3 has 14 amino acids. In germline, CDR1 is MNHEY, CDR2 SMNVEV (reference sequence). The germline V and J ends were trimmed by 7 bases and 2 bases, with 12 bases remaining between them. The CDR3 protein is CASTLRGGNQPQHF. CDR3 sequence (DNA): TGTGCCAGCACTTTGCGAGGGGGCAATCAGCCCCAGCATTTT.

This clonotype appeared many times. This chain's CDR3 is CASSLARTGPDTQYF. The CDR3 nucleotides read TGTGCCAGCAGCTTGGCTAGGACAGGGCCAGATACGCAGTATTTT. V is TRBV5-5 and J is TRBJ2-3, with 8 nucleotides matching TRBD1. This CDR3 is built from 15 residues. Germline lookup yields CDR1 SGHKS and CDR2 YYEKEE (reference sequence). V lost 0 bases to trimming and J lost 4 bases; unmatched junction nucleotides: 4. Based on the CDR3 plus reference TRBV5-5 and TRBJ2-3, the full variable domain is DAGVTQSPTHLIKTRGQQVTLRCSPISGHKSVSWYQQVLGQGPQFIFQYYEKEERGRGNFPDRFSARQFPNYSSELNVNALLLGDSALYLCASSLARTGPDTQYFGPGTRLTVL.

This clonotype was counted only a few times. This rearrangement joins TRBV6-2 or TRBV6-3 to TRBJ1-6; D unclear. Trimming left V 2 bases short and J 5 bases short, with 7 bases between. The CDR3 is 14 amino acids. Germline CDR1 reads MNHEY; CDR2 reads SVGEGT. CDR3 nucleotide sequence: TGTGCCAGCAGTTACCGGGCCAATAATTCACCCCTCCACTTT. This translates into CASSYRANNSPLHF.